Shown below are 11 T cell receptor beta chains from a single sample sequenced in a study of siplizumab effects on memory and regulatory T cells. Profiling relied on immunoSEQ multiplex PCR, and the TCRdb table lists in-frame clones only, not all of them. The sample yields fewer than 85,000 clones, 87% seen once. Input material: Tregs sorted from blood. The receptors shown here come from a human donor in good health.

CDR3 DNA: TGTGCCAGCCGACAGGGGGCAAACTATGGCTACACCTTC. This sequence encodes CASRQGANYGYTF. This rearrangement joins TRBV19 to TRBJ1-2, with 10 bases matching TRBD1. Germline V gene lookup returns CDR1 LNHDA and CDR2 SQIVND (reference sequence). V lost 9 bases to trimming and J lost 2 bases; unmatched junction nucleotides: 3. CDR3 size: 13 residues.

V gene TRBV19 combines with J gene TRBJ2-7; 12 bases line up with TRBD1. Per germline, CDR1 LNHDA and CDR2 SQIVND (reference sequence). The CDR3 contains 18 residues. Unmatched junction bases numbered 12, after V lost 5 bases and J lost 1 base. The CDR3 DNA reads TGTGCCAGTAGTGGGGGACAGGGGGCCGGTAAGTTTTCCTACGAGCAGTACTTC. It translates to CASSGGQGAGKFSYEQYF.

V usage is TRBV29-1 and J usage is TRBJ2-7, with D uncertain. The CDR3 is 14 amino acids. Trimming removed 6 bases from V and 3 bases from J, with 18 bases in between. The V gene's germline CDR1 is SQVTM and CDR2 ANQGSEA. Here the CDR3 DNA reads TGCAGCGTATCTGGACGGAGTTCGAGCTACGAGCAGTACTTC. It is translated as CSVSGRSSSYEQYF.

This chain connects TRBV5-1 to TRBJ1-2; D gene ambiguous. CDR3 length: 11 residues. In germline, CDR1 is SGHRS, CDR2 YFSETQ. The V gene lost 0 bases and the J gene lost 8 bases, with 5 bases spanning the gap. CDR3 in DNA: TGCGCCAGCAGCTTGGGGCTGGGCTACACCTTC. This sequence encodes CASSLGLGYTF.

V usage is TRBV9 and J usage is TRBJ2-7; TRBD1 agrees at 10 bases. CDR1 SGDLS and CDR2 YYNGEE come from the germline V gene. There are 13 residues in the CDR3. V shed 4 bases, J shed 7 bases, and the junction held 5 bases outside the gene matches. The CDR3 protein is CASSPGQGGEQYF. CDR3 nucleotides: TGTGCCAGCAGCCCAGGACAGGGGGGGGAGCAGTACTTC.

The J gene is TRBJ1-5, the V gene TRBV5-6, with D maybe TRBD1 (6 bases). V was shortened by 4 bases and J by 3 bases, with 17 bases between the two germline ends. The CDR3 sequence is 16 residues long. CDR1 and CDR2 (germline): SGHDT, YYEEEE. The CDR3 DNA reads TGTGCCAGCAGCCCGGGAGGGGGGAAGATCAATCAGCCCCAGCATTTT. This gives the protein CASSPGGGKINQPQHF.

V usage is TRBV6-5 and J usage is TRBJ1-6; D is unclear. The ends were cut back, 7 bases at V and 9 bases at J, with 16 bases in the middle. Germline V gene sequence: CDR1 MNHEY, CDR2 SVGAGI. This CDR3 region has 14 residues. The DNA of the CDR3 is TGTGCCAGCATCCCGGCGGATTCAACTTCACCCCTCCACTTT. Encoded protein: CASIPADSTSPLHF.

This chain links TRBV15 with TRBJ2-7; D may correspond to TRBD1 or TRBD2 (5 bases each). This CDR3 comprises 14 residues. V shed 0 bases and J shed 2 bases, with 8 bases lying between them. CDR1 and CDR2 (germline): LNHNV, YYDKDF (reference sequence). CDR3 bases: TGTGCCACCAGCAGAGATCGGGGCCCCTACGAGCAGTACTTC. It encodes CATSRDRGPYEQYF.

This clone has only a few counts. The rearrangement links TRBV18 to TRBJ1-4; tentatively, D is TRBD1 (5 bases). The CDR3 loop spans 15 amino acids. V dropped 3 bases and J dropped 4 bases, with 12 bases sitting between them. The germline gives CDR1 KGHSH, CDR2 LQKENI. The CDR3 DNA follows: TGTGCCAGCTCACCGAATCCGACAGTTAATGAAAAACTGTTTTTT. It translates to CASSPNPTVNEKLFF.

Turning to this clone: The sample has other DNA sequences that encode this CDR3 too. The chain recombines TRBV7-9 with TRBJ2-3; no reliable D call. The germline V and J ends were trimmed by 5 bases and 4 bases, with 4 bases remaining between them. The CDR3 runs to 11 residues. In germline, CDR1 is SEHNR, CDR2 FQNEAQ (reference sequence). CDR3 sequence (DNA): TGTGCCAGCAGCCTTGCAGATACGCAGTATTTT. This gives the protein CASSLADTQYF.

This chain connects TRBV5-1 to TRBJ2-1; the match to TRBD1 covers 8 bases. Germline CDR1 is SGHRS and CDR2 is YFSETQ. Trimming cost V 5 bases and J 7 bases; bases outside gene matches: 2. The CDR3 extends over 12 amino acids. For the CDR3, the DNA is TGCGCCAGCAGGGGACAGGAGAATGAGCAGTTCTTC. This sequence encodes CASRGQENEQFF.